Listed here are 10 T cell receptor beta chains from one sample, sequenced in a study of a mutant IDH1 vaccine in newly diagnosed glioma. For these TCRs, the target antigens are not known. Specified time point: week 35, safety follow-up. Each vaccine dose was 300 ug of mutant IDH1 20-mer peptide, with topical imiquimod. Assay used: immunoSEQ multiplex PCR; TCRdb lists only in-frame clones, some missing. Found here are about 50,000 clones, around 84% of them singletons; the top ten hold around 4.1%. Source: PBMCs, taken from a glioma patient whose treatment included an IDH1 peptide vaccine. These receptors all come from a woman under 30 with glioma.

The chain has TRBV19 and TRBJ1-2; the match to TRBD1 covers 8 bases. The CDR3 runs 14 residues. V shed 4 bases, J shed 8 bases, and the junction held 9 bases outside the gene matches. CDR1 and CDR2 (germline): LNHDA, SQIVND (reference sequence). DNA for the CDR3: TGTGCCAGTAGTAGCGGACAGGGCGGACGGGGCTACACCTTC. Residues: CASSSGQGGRGYTF.

The V call is TRBV19, the J call TRBJ1-5; no clear D. This CDR3 region has 9 residues. Germline V gene lookup returns CDR1 LNHDA and CDR2 SQIVND (reference sequence). V was trimmed by 9 bases and J by 7 bases, leaving 4 bases between them. For the CDR3, the DNA is TGTGCCAGCGGACAGCCCCAGCATTTT. Residues: CASGQPQHF.

The J gene is TRBJ1-1, the V gene TRBV29-1, with a weak D call TRBD1 (6 bases). Between the trimmed V and J ends, which lost 7 bases and 0 bases, there was a span of 12 bases. The CDR3 runs 13 residues. Per germline, CDR1 SQVTM and CDR2 ANQGSEA. DNA of the CDR3: TGCAGCGCTCGACAGGTCATGAACACTGAAGCTTTCTTT. Amino acid sequence: CSARQVMNTEAFF.

The V call is TRBV5-5, the J call TRBJ2-7; D assignment may be TRBD1 or TRBD2 (5 bases each). The CDR3 runs to 15 residues. CDR1 and CDR2 from the germline V gene are SGHKS and YYEKEE (reference sequence). V gave up 4 bases and J gave up 3 bases, with 17 bases separating them. The CDR3 DNA reads TGTGCCAGCAGCGCGGGCCCGGGGCCCCTCTACGAGCAGTACTTC. Protein sequence: CASSAGPGPLYEQYF.

The genes are TRBV5-6 and TRBJ1-2; TRBD1 matches 8 bases. The CDR3 has 14 amino acids. The V gene's germline CDR1 is SGHDT and CDR2 YYEEEE. Trimming cost V 7 bases and J 4 bases; bases outside gene matches: 9. The CDR3 sequence is CASSGQGAGYGYTF. The DNA of the CDR3 is TGTGCCAGCTCGGGCCAGGGGGCCGGCTATGGCTACACCTTC.

The CDR3 DNA sequence: TGTGCCAGCATCTCGGTATTTAGCAATCAGCCCCAGCATTTT. This codes for CASISVFSNQPQHF. This chain links TRBV6-1 with TRBJ1-5; D gene ambiguous. Germline V gene sequence: CDR1 MNHNS, CDR2 SASEGT. Deletions cut 7 bases from V and 0 bases from J, with 10 bases between. The CDR3 is 14 amino acids.

This chain links TRBV4-2 with TRBJ2-4, with 8 bases lining up with TRBD2. The CDR3 length is 16 residues. Trimming took 1 base from V and 1 from J; bases not matched to a gene: 3. The V gene's germline CDR1 is LGHNA and CDR2 YNFKEQ. The CDR3 bases are TGTGCCAGCAGCCAAGCGGGCGGGGGGGCCAAAAACATTCAGTACTTC. This gives the protein CASSQAGGGAKNIQYF.

This CDR3 is CASSLEAGISYEQYF. The CDR3 DNA is TGTGCCAGCAGCTTGGAAGCGGGGATCTCCTACGAGCAGTACTTC. The chain couples TRBV5-4 to TRBJ2-7, with TRBD2 matching over 7 bases. The CDR3 has 15 residues. Trimming removed 0 bases from V and 0 bases from J; junction bases left unmatched: 3. Germline-derived CDR1 and CDR2 are SGHNT and YYREEE (reference sequence).

The chain uses TRBV27 and TRBJ2-7; D is unresolved. V lost 4 bases, J lost 6 bases, and 10 bases lay in between. CDR3 length: 12 residues. CDR1 and CDR2 (germline): MNHEY, SMNVEV (reference sequence). CDR3 amino acids: CASSSPVGEQYF. The CDR3 bases are TGTGCCAGCAGTTCCCCAGTGGGCGAGCAGTACTTC.

The CDR3 DNA is TGCAGCGTGCGGACCCAGAGCAGCTACAATGAGCAGTTCTTC. Translated: CSVRTQSSYNEQFF. The V call is TRBV29-1, the J call TRBJ2-1, with D uncertain. From germline, CDR1 is SQVTM and CDR2 ANQGSEA. The CDR3 runs 14 residues. The germline V and J ends were trimmed by 6 bases and 3 bases, with 15 bases remaining between them.